This T cell receptor (beta chain) was obtained from a study of Ad26.COV2.S vaccination and SARS-CoV-2 variants. As concerns this clone: As yet, its antigen is unknown.

Germline V gene lookup returns CDR1 GTSNPN and CDR2 SVGIG (reference sequence). Trimming removed 5 bases at V and 4 bases at J, with 8 bases between. This CDR3 has 11 residues. Assay: immunoSEQ multiplex PCR; the TCRdb copy retains only in-frame clones and omits some. The data contain under 250,000 clones, approximately 88% of them singletons. Treatment specified: 15 to 20 received Ad26.COV2.S at low or high dose, single or two shots; a few received placebo; per-sample allocation not given. After the first vaccine or placebo injection, samples were drawn on day 63. Vaccine was an Ad26 vector expressing Wuhan-strain SARS-CoV-2 spike. Whole-study findings and limits: Individuals receiving vaccine had higher spike-specific TCR breadth than placebo recipients did.

The TCR comes from a person between 18 and 65 years old who received the Ad26.COV2.S COVID-19 vaccine or a placebo. The material sequenced was peripheral blood, taken in a trial of Ad26.COV2.S vaccine versus placebo. The chain uses TRBV30 and TRBJ1-2; D is ambiguous. In nucleotides, the CDR3 is TGTGCCTGGCAACGGGGCTATGGCTACACCTTC. This gives the protein CAWQRGYGYTF.